Listed below are T cell receptor beta chains from one sample, sequenced in a study of shared clonotypes between healthy human individuals. The method was immunoSEQ multiplex PCR; TCRdb's version includes in-frame clones alone and lacks a portion of them. The table records around 700,000 clones, around 92% of them present only once. Sequencing used naive CD8+ T cells sorted from blood. These TCRs come from a man under 40 in good health. Both conserved end residues are part of each CDR3. The D gene is left open where the match is weak. Some rows mark clone size as missing; the rest say once, few, many or name a class of expanded clone.

cdr3_nt: TGTGCCAGCAGCGTAAATATAGGGCTAGCGGGAGGGCCCCGTCCCCAGGAGCAGTTCTTC
cdr3_aa: CASSVNIGLAGGPRPQEQFF
v_call: TRBV9
j_call: TRBJ2-1
d_call: TRBD2
clone_size: -

cdr3_nt: TGTGCCAGCACGGGACTAGATACTTTAGCCAAAAACATTCAGTACTTC
cdr3_aa: CASTGLDTLAKNIQYF
v_call: TRBV7-9
j_call: TRBJ2-4
d_call: TRBD2
clone_size: -

cdr3_nt: TGTGCCTGGGGTTCAGGGGCAGGAGATACGCAGTATTTT
cdr3_aa: CAWGSGAGDTQYF
v_call: TRBV30
j_call: TRBJ2-3
d_call: -
clone_size: -

cdr3_nt: TGTGCCAGCAGTTATGGAAACAATCAGCCCCAGCATTTT
cdr3_aa: CASSYGNNQPQHF
v_call: TRBV6-5
j_call: TRBJ1-5
d_call: -
clone_size: -

cdr3_nt: TGTGCCACCAGCAGAGACAGGGGAACTGAAGCTTTCTTT
cdr3_aa: CATSRDRGTEAFF
v_call: TRBV15
j_call: TRBJ1-1
d_call: -
clone_size: -

cdr3_nt: TGTGCCAGCAGCCTCGACAGGGGTAGAGTTGCCTACGAGCAGTACTTC
cdr3_aa: CASSLDRGRVAYEQYF
v_call: TRBV11-2
j_call: TRBJ2-7
d_call: TRBD1
clone_size: -

cdr3_nt: TGCGCCAGCAGCCAAGGGGTTATGAACACTGAAGCTTTCTTT
cdr3_aa: CASSQGVMNTEAFF
v_call: TRBV4-3
j_call: TRBJ1-1
d_call: -
clone_size: -

cdr3_nt: TGCGCCAGCAGCCAAGGAGGGGACCTCACCGGGGAGCTGTTTTTT
cdr3_aa: CASSQGGDLTGELFF
v_call: TRBV4-1
j_call: TRBJ2-2
d_call: -
clone_size: few

cdr3_nt: TGTGCCAGCAGCACCCCGGACATTACTAGCACAGATACGCAGTATTTT
cdr3_aa: CASSTPDITSTDTQYF
v_call: TRBV28
j_call: TRBJ2-3
d_call: -
clone_size: -

cdr3_nt: TGTGCCTGGATGCTCGGCTACGAGCAGTACTTC
cdr3_aa: CAWMLGYEQYF
v_call: TRBV30
j_call: TRBJ2-7
d_call: -
clone_size: -

cdr3_nt: TGTGCCAGCAGGGAGCGGGAGGGGTCCTACGAGCAGTACTTC
cdr3_aa: CASREREGSYEQYF
v_call: TRBV27
j_call: TRBJ2-7
d_call: TRBD2
clone_size: -

cdr3_nt: TGTGCCAGCAGCTTAGCTCAAGGGGGAGTAGAGACCCAGTACTTC
cdr3_aa: CASSLAQGGVETQYF
v_call: TRBV7-9
j_call: TRBJ2-5
d_call: -
clone_size: -

cdr3_nt: TGTGCCAGCAGTTACTACCGGGCAAGTAATGGCTACACCTTC
cdr3_aa: CASSYYRASNGYTF
v_call: TRBV6-5
j_call: TRBJ1-2
d_call: -
clone_size: once

cdr3_nt: TGTGCCAGCGGAAGGGACTCTAGCTATGAGCAGTTCTTC
cdr3_aa: CASGRDSSYEQFF
v_call: TRBV27
j_call: TRBJ2-1
d_call: -
clone_size: -

cdr3_nt: TGTGCCAGCAGTTTATGGGGACAGGGGCTCATGAACACTGAAGCTTTCTTT
cdr3_aa: CASSLWGQGLMNTEAFF
v_call: TRBV28
j_call: TRBJ1-1
d_call: TRBD1
clone_size: once

cdr3_nt: TGTGCCAGCAGCCCGACCCGGAGCTCCTACGAGCAGTACTTC
cdr3_aa: CASSPTRSSYEQYF
v_call: TRBV5-5
j_call: TRBJ2-7
d_call: -
clone_size: -

cdr3_nt: TGTGCCAGCAGTGCCCCGACAGGGGGAGCGGACACCGGGGAGCTGTTTTTT
cdr3_aa: CASSAPTGGADTGELFF
v_call: TRBV6-1
j_call: TRBJ2-2
d_call: TRBD1
clone_size: -

cdr3_nt: TGTGCCAGCAGCGTAGCATCAGGGGATGGCTCTGGAAACACCATATATTTT
cdr3_aa: CASSVASGDGSGNTIYF
v_call: TRBV9
j_call: TRBJ1-3
d_call: -
clone_size: -

cdr3_nt: TGTGCCAGCAGCTCCTCGACAGGGGAAGCTTACTGTGGCTACACCTTC
cdr3_aa: CASSSSTGEAYCGYTF
v_call: TRBV7-3
j_call: TRBJ1-2
d_call: TRBD1
clone_size: once

cdr3_nt: TGTGCCAGCAGTTTATCTCAATCCTCCGATACGCAGTATTTT
cdr3_aa: CASSLSQSSDTQYF
v_call: TRBV28
j_call: TRBJ2-3
d_call: -
clone_size: -

cdr3_nt: TGTGCCAGCAGTTACAGCAGGGTAAATGAAGCTTTCTTT
cdr3_aa: CASSYSRVNEAFF
v_call: TRBV6-5
j_call: TRBJ1-1
d_call: -
clone_size: -

cdr3_nt: TGTGCCAGCAGCTTAACCGGGGAGCTGTTTTTT
cdr3_aa: CASSLTGELFF
v_call: TRBV11-2
j_call: TRBJ2-2
d_call: -
clone_size: -

cdr3_nt: TGTGCCAGCAGCTTACCGGGAGCCCGCGTCGGGGACAATGAGCAGTTCTTC
cdr3_aa: CASSLPGARVGDNEQFF
v_call: TRBV7-2
j_call: TRBJ2-1
d_call: -
clone_size: -

cdr3_nt: TGTGCCAGCAGTGAACCCAGGCGGCTTACTGAAGCTTTCTTT
cdr3_aa: CASSEPRRLTEAFF
v_call: TRBV6-1
j_call: TRBJ1-1
d_call: -
clone_size: -

cdr3_nt: TGTGCCAGCAGCTGGGCTAACCAAGGGACGGATGAGCAGTTCTTC
cdr3_aa: CASSWANQGTDEQFF
v_call: TRBV7-9
j_call: TRBJ2-1
d_call: -
clone_size: -

cdr3_nt: TGTGCCAGCAGCTTGGATTTGGGGCTCGCTGAAGCTTTCTTT
cdr3_aa: CASSLDLGLAEAFF
v_call: TRBV5-5
j_call: TRBJ1-1
d_call: -
clone_size: -

cdr3_nt: TGTGCCAGCAGTTGGGCCGGGACAGGGCACTACGAGCAGTACTTC
cdr3_aa: CASSWAGTGHYEQYF
v_call: TRBV27
j_call: TRBJ2-7
d_call: TRBD1
clone_size: -

cdr3_nt: TGTGCCAGCAGCAAGGGACTAGCGGGAGCCGGAGAGACCCAGTACTTC
cdr3_aa: CASSKGLAGAGETQYF
v_call: TRBV7-6
j_call: TRBJ2-5
d_call: TRBD2
clone_size: -

cdr3_nt: TGTGCCAGCAGTGAGACTACAGGGGAGTATAGCCGGGGCTACACCTTC
cdr3_aa: CASSETTGEYSRGYTF
v_call: TRBV7-9
j_call: TRBJ1-2
d_call: TRBD1
clone_size: -

cdr3_nt: TGTGCCAGCAGTGACAGGGATGGGCAGCCCCAGCATTTT
cdr3_aa: CASSDRDGQPQHF
v_call: TRBV6-5
j_call: TRBJ1-5
d_call: TRBD1
clone_size: -

cdr3_nt: TGTGCCAGCAGCTTAAAGGGGACCGGGACAGCTTACCAAGAGACCCAGTACTTC
cdr3_aa: CASSLKGTGTAYQETQYF
v_call: TRBV7-9
j_call: TRBJ2-5
d_call: TRBD1
clone_size: once

cdr3_nt: TGTGCCAGCAGCTTAGACAGGGACCAAGAGACCCAGTACTTC
cdr3_aa: CASSLDRDQETQYF
v_call: TRBV7-9
j_call: TRBJ2-5
d_call: -
clone_size: -

cdr3_nt: TGTGCCAGCAGTAATAGCCTCTACGAGCAGTACTTC
cdr3_aa: CASSNSLYEQYF
v_call: TRBV5-6
j_call: TRBJ2-7
d_call: -
clone_size: once

cdr3_nt: TGCGCCAGCAGCCAAGATGAAGTCCACGAGCAGTACTTC
cdr3_aa: CASSQDEVHEQYF
v_call: TRBV4-3
j_call: TRBJ2-7
d_call: -
clone_size: -

cdr3_nt: TGTGCCAGCAGCTTAGTTCCTAGCGGGGGCTACAATGAGCAGTTCTTC
cdr3_aa: CASSLVPSGGYNEQFF
v_call: TRBV11-2
j_call: TRBJ2-1
d_call: TRBD2
clone_size: once

cdr3_nt: TGCAGCGCGGGACGAAACGGGCAGCCCCAGCATTTT
cdr3_aa: CSAGRNGQPQHF
v_call: TRBV29-1
j_call: TRBJ1-5
d_call: -
clone_size: -